The next 22 T cell receptor beta chains were all read from a single sample in a study of neurological immune-mediated disorders (dated 2019 in TCRdb). The library came from 5' RACE. The run used an Illumina HiSeq 2500. Through fastp at Q25 and MiXCR, TCRdb rebuilt clones from the public reads, retaining in-frame beta chains. All rows with the same CDR3 protein become a single entry with the most common DNA and genes. The table for this sample lists under 60,000 distinct CDR3 sequences; about 3.5% of them were counted only once. 5.5% to 6.5% of the sample goes to the ten largest clones. Sample: PBMCs. Receptors originate from a man in his forties or fifties with multiple sclerosis.

This clonotype was found many times. The chain joins TRBV5-1 to TRBJ1-2; maybe TRBD1 (5 bases). Deletions cut 2 bases from V and 2 bases from J, with 7 bases between. Per germline, CDR1 SGHRS and CDR2 YFSETQ. This CDR3 is built from 13 residues. The CDR3 sequence: CASSFGGNYGYTF. The CDR3, as DNA: TGCGCCAGCAGCTTCGGGGGGAACTATGGCTACACCTTC.

The table lists this clonotype with many counts. CDR3 in DNA: TGCAGTGCTCGGACTAGCGGGGGGCAAGAGACCCAGTACTTC. It codes for CSARTSGGQETQYF. This sequence joins TRBV20-1 and TRBJ2-5, with 14 bases lining up with TRBD2. Germline V lookup: CDR1 DFQATT, CDR2 SNEGSKA (reference sequence). CDR3 length: 14 amino acids. The junction had 1 base not matched to a gene; V was cut back by 5 bases and J by 2 bases.

This clonotype was recorded at least ten times. The gene calls are TRBV7-3 and TRBJ2-1; tentative D call: TRBD1 (6 bases). V lost 2 bases to trimming and J lost 2 bases, with 19 bases between them. The CDR3 sequence is 18 residues long. Per germline, CDR1 SGHTA and CDR2 FQGTGA. CDR3 amino acids: CASSLGFAGVLTYNEQFF. CDR3 nucleotide sequence: TGTGCCAGCAGCTTAGGGTTCGCAGGGGTATTGACCTACAATGAGCAGTTCTTC.

The CDR3 here is CASRTFMNTEAFF. In DNA form, the CDR3 reads TGTGCCAGTAGGACGTTTATGAACACTGAAGCTTTCTTT. V gene TRBV19 combines with J gene TRBJ1-1; D unclear. Trimming removed 6 bases from V and 0 bases from J, with 8 bases in between. The germline gives CDR1 LNHDA, CDR2 SQIVND (reference sequence). This CDR3 is built from 13 residues.

This chain joins TRBV5-6 and TRBJ2-7; D unresolved. The V end was cut by 3 bases, the J end by 6 bases, with 7 bases between. CDR3 size: 11 residues. Germline lookup yields CDR1 SGHDT and CDR2 YYEEEE. CDR3 protein: CASSYGPEQYF. The CDR3 coding sequence is TGTGCCAGCAGCTATGGGCCCGAGCAGTACTTC.

This clonotype came up a few times. The germline gene is not matched at one end of the junction; a read error may be the cause. This chain connects TRBV28 to TRBJ1-5; D is ambiguous. CDR1 and CDR2 from the germline V gene are MDHEN and SYDVKM. This CDR3 has 13 amino acids. The CDR3 nucleotides are TGTGCCAGCAGTCCTACCGGGAATCAGCCCCAGAATTTT. Protein sequence: CASSPTGNQPQNF.

This clonotype was recorded a few times. A junction boundary mismatches the germline segment, possibly from a read error. The gene calls are TRBV20-1 and TRBJ1-6; 7 bases are shared with TRBD1. This CDR3 spans 14 amino acids. CDR1 is DFQATT and CDR2 is SNEGSKA in the germline V gene (reference sequence). The CDR3 coding sequence is TGCAGTGCTAGATATCAGGGGGTCAGTTCACCCCTCAACTTT. Protein product: CSARYQGVSSPLNF.

This clonotype was recorded many times. Sequence at one end of the junction differs from germline and may be a read error. The V gene is TRBV10-2, the J gene TRBJ1-5; 9 bases fit TRBD1. Germline V gene data show CDR1 as WSHSY and CDR2 as SAAADI. The CDR3 has 13 amino acids. The CDR3 protein is CASRGQGPQPQNF. DNA of the CDR3: TGCGCCAGCAGGGGACAGGGTCCTCAGCCCCAGAATTTT.

This clonotype was recorded many times. This chain links TRBV2 with TRBJ2-3; no clear D gene. The germline V gene encodes CDR1 SNHLY and CDR2 FYNNEI. V gave up 6 bases and J gave up 6 bases, with 10 bases separating them. The CDR3 consists of 12 residues. The CDR3 region is CASRWADDTQYF. The CDR3 DNA reads as TGTGCCAGCAGGTGGGCGGACGATACGCAGTATTTT.

This clonotype came up many times. The V gene is TRBV12-3 or TRBV12-4, the J gene TRBJ1-4, with 7 bases that match TRBD1. The CDR3 consists of 14 residues. V gave up 6 bases and J gave up 5 bases; unmatched junction bases: 6. DNA of the CDR3: TGTGCCAGCAGCCCGACAGGGATGAATGAAAAACTGTTTTTT. Translating it yields CASSPTGMNEKLFF.

This clonotype was picked up many times. The V call is TRBV19, the J call TRBJ1-1; perhaps TRBD1 as D (6 bases). Trimming cost V 7 bases and J 4 bases, with 16 bases left between them. Germline V lookup: CDR1 LNHDA, CDR2 SQIVND (reference sequence). This CDR3 region has 14 residues. The CDR3 nucleotides are TGTGCCAGTAAGGCCCCAGGGGCGGTCACTGAAGCTTTCTTT. Translation: CASKAPGAVTEAFF.

This clonotype was seen ten or more times. V gene TRBV20-1 combines with J gene TRBJ2-1; 7 bases align to TRBD2. In germline, CDR1 is DFQATT, CDR2 SNEGSKA (reference sequence). The ends lost 6 bases at V and 0 bases at J; junction bases unmatched: 11. CDR3 length equals 16 residues. CDR3 bases: TGCAGTGCCCCCTCCTCGAGCGGGGCCTCCTACAATGAGCAGTTCTTC. Translating gives CSAPSSSGASYNEQFF.

Points on this clonotype: This may come from a read error, since a much larger clone is one base off. This sequence joins TRBV9 and TRBJ1-1; TRBD1 aligns across 7 bases. The V segment lost 4 bases and the J segment 1 base; nucleotides outside the gene matches: 4. CDR1 SGDLS and CDR2 YYNGEE come from the germline V gene. The CDR3 is made up of 14 amino acids. CDR3 bases: TGTGCCAGCAGCAAGGGACAGCCGAACACTGAAGCTTTCTTT. Protein product: CASSKGQPNTEAFF. The full variable domain, completed using reference TRBV9 and TRBJ1-1, is DSGVTQTPKHLITATGQRVTLRCSPRSGDLSVYWYQQSLDQGLQFLIQYYNGEERAKGNILERFSAQQFPDLHSELNLSSLELGDSALYFCASSKGQPNTEAFFGQGTRLTVV.

This clonotype was recorded at least ten times. A much larger clone is a single base away; this may be a read error. This chain connects TRBV20-1 to TRBJ2-3; no clear D gene. The V gene lost 5 bases and the J gene lost 0 bases, with 6 bases spanning the gap. CDR3 size: 12 residues. Germline-derived CDR1 and CDR2 are DFQATT and SNEGSKA (reference sequence). CDR3 protein: CSAARSTDTQYF. The CDR3 DNA sequence: TGCAGTGCTGCTAGAAGCACAGATACGCAGTATTTT.

In this sample, this clonotype turned up many times. The chain couples TRBV5-1 to TRBJ2-1; D is possibly TRBD2 (5 bases). Germline V lookup: CDR1 SGHRS, CDR2 YFSETQ. The CDR3 contains 14 residues. The germline V and J ends were trimmed by 1 base and 10 bases, with 15 bases remaining between them. The CDR3 DNA reads as TGCGCCAGCAGCTTGAGGACCACATCGGGGGAGCAGTTCTTC. Protein product: CASSLRTTSGEQFF.

This clonotype was seen many times. The J gene is TRBJ1-5, the V gene TRBV5-5; TRBD1 aligns across 7 bases. The CDR3 length is 13 residues. V dropped 2 bases and J dropped 7; count of bases not matched to a gene: 3. Germline V gene data show CDR1 as SGHKS and CDR2 as YYEKEE (reference sequence). CDR3 amino acids: CASSFQGDQPQHF. In nucleotides, the CDR3 is TGTGCCAGCAGCTTCCAGGGGGACCAGCCCCAGCATTTT.

This clonotype was seen at least ten times. This chain uses TRBV3-1 with TRBJ1-1; D gene ambiguous. Germline V gives CDR1 LGHDT, CDR2 YNNKEL (reference sequence). This CDR3 comprises 13 residues. Trimming pared 10 bases from V and 2 bases from J, leaving 14 bases between. The DNA for the CDR3 is TGTGCCACCCGAGCCGTCGCAAACACTGAAGCTTTCTTT. Protein sequence: CATRAVANTEAFF.

To note about this clonotype: A much more abundant neighbour one base away suggests this may be a read error. V is TRBV3-1 and J is TRBJ2-1; D possibly corresponds to TRBD2 (6 bases). V dropped 2 bases and J dropped 15 bases, with 17 bases sitting between them. The length of the CDR3 is 13 residues. CDR1 is LGHDT and CDR2 is YNNKEL in the germline V gene (reference sequence). The CDR3 loop is CASSQTGDALAFF. CDR3 in DNA: TGTGCCAGCAGCCAAACGGGGGACGCCTTAGCGTTCTTC.

This clonotype appeared many times. The rearrangement joins TRBV12-3 or TRBV12-4 to TRBJ1-6, with D unresolved. The CDR3 length is 13 residues. The V gene lost 1 base and the J gene lost 10 bases, with 8 bases spanning the gap. The CDR3 reads CASSLGGRSPLHF. CDR3 sequence (DNA): TGTGCCAGCAGTTTAGGTGGGAGATCACCCCTCCACTTT.

This clonotype was observed many times. The chain recombines TRBV6-1 with TRBJ1-5, with a tentative D call TRBD1 (6 bases). Trimming took 8 bases from V and 9 from J, leaving 14 bases between them. The CDR3 is made up of 12 amino acids. Germline-derived CDR1 and CDR2 are MNHNS and SASEGT. The CDR3 protein is CASGGPGTPQHF. CDR3 DNA: TGTGCCAGCGGGGGGCCCGGGACGCCCCAGCATTTT.

This clonotype has a count of ten or more. The chain joins TRBV6-1 to TRBJ2-3; D may match TRBD1 or TRBD2 (5 bases each). This CDR3 is 14 amino acids long. Germline CDR1 MNHNS, CDR2 SASEGT. V was trimmed by 5 bases and J by 4 bases, leaving 13 bases between them. The CDR3 region has the DNA TGTGCCAGCAGTAGGACACGGGATTCAGATACGCAGTATTTT. Its protein is CASSRTRDSDTQYF.

This clonotype came up a few times. This may come from a read error, since a much larger clone is one base off. This sequence joins TRBV5-1 and TRBJ1-1; D may be TRBD1 (5 bases). The V gene lost 3 bases and the J gene lost 5 bases, with 14 bases spanning the gap. The V gene's germline CDR1 is SGHRS and CDR2 YFSETQ. This CDR3 has 14 residues. As DNA, the CDR3 is TGCGCCAGCAGCTCGACCATGGGGCAAACTGAAGCTTTCTTT. Translation gives CASSSTMGQTEAFF.